The following is a T cell receptor (beta chain) sequence with its context. Trimming left V 1 base short and J 6 bases short, with 12 bases between. Per the germline V gene, CDR1 is SGHDN and CDR2 is FVKESK. This CDR3 has 14 residues. This entry is derived from a study of T cells in Graves' hyperthyroidism and ophthalmopathy. Amplified TCR beta CDR3 regions derived from RNA transcripts. The TCR CDR3 first-round RT-PCR relied on the HTBI primer set. TCRdb analysed the multiplex PCR reads with MiXCR anew, one entry per CDR3 protein. The sample lists over 700,000 distinct CDR3 sequences, around a third occurring once. Patients counted as stable if ophthalmopathy did not develop within 18 months. Newly diagnosed hyperthyroidism, duration under 2 months, in patients aged 18 to 65. Investigators excluded patients with uncontrolled infection, other autoimmune disease, pregnancy or lactation. Thyroid ultrasound and orbital computed tomography, with clinical symptoms and serum thyroxine and TRAb, informed diagnoses.

Sequenced sample: blood. The source of this sequence is a woman aged 40 to 55 with Graves' hyperthyroidism. This rearrangement joins TRBV14 to TRBJ1-2; D may be TRBD1 (6 bases). The CDR3 is CASSQGWGPNGYTF. DNA for the CDR3: TGTGCCAGCAGCCAAGGTTGGGGGCCCAATGGCTACACCTTC. Full variable domain (outside the CDR3, taken from reference TRBV14 and TRBJ1-2): EAGVTQFPSHSVIEKGQTVTLRCDPISGHDNLYWYRRVMGKEIKFLLHFVKESKQDESGMPNNRFLAERTGGTYSTLKVQPAELEDSGVYFCASSQGWGPNGYTFGSGTRLTVV.